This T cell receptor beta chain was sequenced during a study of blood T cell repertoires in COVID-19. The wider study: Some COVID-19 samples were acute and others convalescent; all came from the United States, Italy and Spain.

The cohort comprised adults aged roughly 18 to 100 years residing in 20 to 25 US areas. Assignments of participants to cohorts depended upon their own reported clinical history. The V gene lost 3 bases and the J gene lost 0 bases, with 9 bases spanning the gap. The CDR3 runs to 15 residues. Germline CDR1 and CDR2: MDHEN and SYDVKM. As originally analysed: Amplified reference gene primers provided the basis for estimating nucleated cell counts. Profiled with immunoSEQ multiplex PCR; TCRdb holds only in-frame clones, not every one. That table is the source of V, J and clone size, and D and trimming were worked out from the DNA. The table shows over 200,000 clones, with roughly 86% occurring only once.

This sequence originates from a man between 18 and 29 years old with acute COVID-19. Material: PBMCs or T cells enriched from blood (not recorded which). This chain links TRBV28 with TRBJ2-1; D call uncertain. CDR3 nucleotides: TGTGCCAGCAGTTTTTACGGTGTCTCCTACAATGAGCAGTTCTTC. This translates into CASSFYGVSYNEQFF.